This TCR beta chain appears in the sequencing data of a study of blood T cell repertoires in COVID-19. This CDR3 is 13 amino acids long. V was cut by 5 bases and J by 5 bases, with 10 bases left in between. TCRdb keeps only in-frame clones here, not all; method: immunoSEQ multiplex PCR. The data show 150,000 to 200,000 clones, over 75% seen once. The chain links TRBV12-3 or TRBV12-4 to TRBJ2-1, with D unclear. This clonotype was sampled from a middle-aged man who had recovered from COVID-19. The sample was PBMCs or T cells enriched from blood (not recorded which). The CDR3 coding sequence is TGTGCCAGCAGTGAAGACACACACAATGAGCAGTTCTTC. Amino acids: CASSEDTHNEQFF.